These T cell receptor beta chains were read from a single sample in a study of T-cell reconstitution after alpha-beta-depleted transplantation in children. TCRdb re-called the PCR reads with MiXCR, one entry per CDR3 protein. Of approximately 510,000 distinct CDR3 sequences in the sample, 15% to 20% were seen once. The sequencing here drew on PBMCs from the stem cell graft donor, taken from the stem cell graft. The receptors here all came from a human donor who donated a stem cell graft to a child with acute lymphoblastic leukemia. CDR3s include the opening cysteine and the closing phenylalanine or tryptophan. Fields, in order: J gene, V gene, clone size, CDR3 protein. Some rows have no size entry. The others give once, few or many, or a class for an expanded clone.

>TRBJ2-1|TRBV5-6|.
CASSLDLAERFWYNEQFF
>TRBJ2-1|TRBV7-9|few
CASSSRLDNEQFF
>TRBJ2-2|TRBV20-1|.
CSARKQTANTGELFF
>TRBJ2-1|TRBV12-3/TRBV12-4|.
CASRQLYNEQFF
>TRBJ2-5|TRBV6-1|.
CAYRKQSAKYQETQYF
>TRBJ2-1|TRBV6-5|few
CASSFPGPRVMHEQFF
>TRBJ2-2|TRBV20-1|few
CSARENGELFF
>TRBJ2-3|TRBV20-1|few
CSARAGSSTDTQYF
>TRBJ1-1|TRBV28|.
CASKGQDRSNTEAFF
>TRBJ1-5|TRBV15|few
CATSREEGYRLQPQHF
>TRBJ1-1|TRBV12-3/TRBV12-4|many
CASSSRNTEAFF
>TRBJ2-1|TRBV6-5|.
CASRPPRDRYNEQFF
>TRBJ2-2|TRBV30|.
CAWSFRDRPYTGELFF
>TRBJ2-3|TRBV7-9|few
CASETSRDTQYF
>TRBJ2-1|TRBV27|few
CASSYLGLAGPYNEQFF
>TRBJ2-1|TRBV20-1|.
CSARGSGSAYNEQFF
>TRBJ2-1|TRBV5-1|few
CASYLPDRAYNEQFF
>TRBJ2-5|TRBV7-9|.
CASRPSGKGRETQYF
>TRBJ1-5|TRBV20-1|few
CSARTRGERPQHF
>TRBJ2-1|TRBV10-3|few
CAISESIPGKYNEQFF
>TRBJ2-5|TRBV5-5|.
CASSLLGSGHQETQYF
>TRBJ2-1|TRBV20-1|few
CSARAGGPYNEQFF
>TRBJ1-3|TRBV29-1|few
CSVEVGPGNTIYF
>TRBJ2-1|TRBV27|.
CASSLSTPKDEQFF
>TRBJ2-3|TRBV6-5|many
CASSYSSTDTQYF
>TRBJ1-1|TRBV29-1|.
CSVEQGQAFF
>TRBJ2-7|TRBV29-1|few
CSVEDRLQGFYEQYF
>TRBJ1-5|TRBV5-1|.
CASSAEGTNQPQHF
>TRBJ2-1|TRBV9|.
CASSVVEGGSYNEQFF
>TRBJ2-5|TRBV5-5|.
CASSLGLGGRFQETQYF
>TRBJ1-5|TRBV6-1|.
CASFAGVYSNQPQHF
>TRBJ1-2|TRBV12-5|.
CASGSSRYRQGGNYGYTF
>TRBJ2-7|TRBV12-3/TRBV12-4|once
CASSPTLNYEQYF
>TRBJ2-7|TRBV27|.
CASSLHGSEQYF
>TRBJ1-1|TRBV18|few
CASSPEGVLGTEAFF
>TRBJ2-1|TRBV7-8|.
CASSSWDHGQGSYNEQFF